The 14 T cell receptor beta chains below all came from one sample that was sequenced in a study of CD8 T cells in Susac syndrome. RNA in amounts of about 0.5 to 1 ug was reverse transcribed with random hexamers. TCRdb reanalysed the immunoSEQ multiplex PCR reads using MiXCR and keeps one entry per CDR3 protein. In the table there are roughly 200,000 distinct CDR3 sequences, more than 90% of which are singletons. The material sequenced was CD4+ T cells from PBMCs. These receptor sequences come from a human donor with multiple sclerosis.

This sequence joins TRBV9 and TRBJ1-6; 7 bases align to TRBD1. The CDR3 is made up of 15 amino acids. The V and J ends lost 0 bases and 7 bases, in that order; junction bases with no gene match: 4. Germline CDR1 reads SGDLS; CDR2 reads YYNGEE. CDR3 DNA sequence: TGTGCCAGCAGCGTAGCACAGGGGCTGAATTCACCCCTCCACTTT. Amino acid sequence: CASSVAQGLNSPLHF.

This clonotype was seen a single time. This chain links TRBV29-1 with TRBJ1-2; D gene uncertain. Trimming left V 7 bases short and J 7 bases short, with 13 bases between. The germline CDR1 and CDR2 sequences are SQVTM and ANQGSEA. This CDR3 has 11 amino acids. The chain's CDR3 is CSAREGGGYTF. In DNA form, the CDR3 reads TGCAGCGCCCGAGAGGGTGGTGGCTACACCTTC.

The chain is built from TRBV29-1 and TRBJ1-6; maybe TRBD1 (6 bases). The CDR3 totals 13 residues. Trimming shortened V by 6 bases and J by 7 bases, and 13 bases separated the two germline ends. Germline V lookup: CDR1 SQVTM, CDR2 ANQGSEA. The CDR3 protein is CSVATGRNSPLHF. The CDR3 DNA reads TGCAGCGTCGCCACAGGGCGGAATTCACCCCTCCACTTT.

The chain is built from TRBV5-6 and TRBJ2-7; D gene ambiguous. V lost 3 bases, J lost 4 bases, and 23 bases lay in between. This CDR3 has 17 amino acids. CDR1 SGHDT and CDR2 YYEEEE come from the germline V gene. DNA of the CDR3: TGTGCCAGCAGCTCTTGGCTGTTGGGGTCTTCGAGTTACGAGCAGTACTTC. Residues: CASSSWLLGSSSYEQYF.

The J gene is TRBJ1-1, the V gene TRBV11-1, with D possibly TRBD1 on 6 matching bases. Trimming stripped 3 bases from V and 1 base from J, with 9 bases between. The CDR3 loop spans 14 amino acids. In germline, CDR1 is SGHAT, CDR2 FQDESV (reference sequence). CDR3 sequence (DNA): TGTGCCAGCAGCTTCGGCAGGGGGAACACTGAAGCTTTCTTT. Translation: CASSFGRGNTEAFF.

The chain combines TRBV5-1 with TRBJ2-5; D is ambiguous. CDR3 length equals 13 residues. Germline V lookup: CDR1 SGHRS, CDR2 YFSETQ. Between the trimmed V and J ends, which lost 3 bases and 4 bases, there was a span of 10 bases. The CDR3: CASSSSATETQYF. As DNA, the CDR3 is TGCGCCAGCAGCTCATCAGCCACAGAGACCCAGTACTTC.

The CDR3 region is CASSSAGVYSNQPQHF. In nucleotides, the CDR3 is TGTGCCAGCAGTTCCGCAGGGGTCTATAGCAATCAGCCCCAGCATTTT. The chain links TRBV28 to TRBJ1-5; the D gene is possibly TRBD1 (6 bases). The CDR3 is 16 amino acids. The V and J ends lost 4 bases and 0 bases respectively, with 13 bases between them. Germline values: CDR1 MDHEN, CDR2 SYDVKM. Full variable domain (rest looked up from reference TRBV28 and TRBJ1-5): DVKVTQSSRYLVKRTGEKVFLECVQDMDHENMFWYRQDPGLGLRLIYFSYDVKMKEKGDIPEGYSVSREKKERFSLILESASTNQTSMYLCASSSAGVYSNQPQHFGDGTRLSIL.

The genes are TRBV12-3 or TRBV12-4 and TRBJ2-1; unclear D gene. V lost 6 bases and J lost 4, with 19 bases in between. The CDR3 length is 16 residues. The CDR3 nucleotides read TGTGCCAGCAGCCCAAGGACGACATCCCTGTACAATGAGCAGTTCTTC. Residues: CASSPRTTSLYNEQFF.

V gene TRBV30 combines with J gene TRBJ2-2, with D unclear. V lost 0 bases, J lost 4 bases, and 3 bases lay in between. CDR1 and CDR2 (germline): GTSNPN, SVGIG (reference sequence). This CDR3 contains 12 residues. The CDR3 loop reads CAWSVSTGELFF. CDR3 coding DNA: TGTGCCTGGAGTGTATCCACCGGGGAGCTGTTTTTT.

The chain carries TRBV4-2 and TRBJ2-7; tentative D call: TRBD2 (5 bases). Germline V lookup: CDR1 LGHNA, CDR2 YNFKEQ. The CDR3 is made up of 13 amino acids. Trimming removed 4 bases from V and 4 bases from J, with 11 bases in between. In DNA, the CDR3 is TGTGCCAGCAGCCGCCGGACTGGGTACGAGCAGTACTTC. Translated, it gives CASSRRTGYEQYF.

The rearrangement uses TRBV20-1 and TRBJ1-1; D not resolved. CDR3 length: 10 amino acids. CDR1 and CDR2 (germline): DFQATT, SNEGSKA (reference sequence). With 6 bases removed from V and 6 bases from J, the gap between germline ends came to 8 bases. CDR3 bases: TGCAGTGCCATAAAATCTGAAGCTTTCTTT. Its translation: CSAIKSEAFF.

CDR3: CASSFQGIDEQYF. The CDR3 DNA sequence: TGTGCCAGCAGCTTCCAGGGTATCGACGAGCAGTACTTC. The V and J genes are TRBV13 and TRBJ2-7, with D possibly matching TRBD1 (5 bases). This CDR3 comprises 13 residues. Trimming left V 3 bases short and J 5 bases short, with 11 bases between. Per the germline V gene, CDR1 is PRHDT and CDR2 is FYEKMQ (reference sequence).

This sequence joins TRBV12-3 or TRBV12-4 and TRBJ1-5, with TRBD1 matching over 7 bases. This CDR3 spans 16 amino acids. Germline trimming cut 6 bases from V and 0 bases from J; bases unmatched to any gene: 8. CDR3 residues: CASSPEGQYSNQPQHF. The CDR3, as DNA: TGTGCCAGCAGCCCCGAGGGACAGTATAGCAATCAGCCCCAGCATTTT.

This clonotype has just one count. V usage is TRBV5-4 and J usage is TRBJ2-5; 13 positions agree with TRBD2. Germline assignment: CDR1 SGHNT and CDR2 YYREEE (reference sequence). The J segment lost 4 bases and the V segment lost 0 bases, leaving 3 bases of the junction unmatched. This CDR3 is 16 amino acids long. The CDR3 sequence: CASSLVLAGGRETQYF. As DNA, the CDR3 is TGTGCCAGCAGCTTGGTACTAGCGGGGGGGCGAGAGACCCAGTACTTC.